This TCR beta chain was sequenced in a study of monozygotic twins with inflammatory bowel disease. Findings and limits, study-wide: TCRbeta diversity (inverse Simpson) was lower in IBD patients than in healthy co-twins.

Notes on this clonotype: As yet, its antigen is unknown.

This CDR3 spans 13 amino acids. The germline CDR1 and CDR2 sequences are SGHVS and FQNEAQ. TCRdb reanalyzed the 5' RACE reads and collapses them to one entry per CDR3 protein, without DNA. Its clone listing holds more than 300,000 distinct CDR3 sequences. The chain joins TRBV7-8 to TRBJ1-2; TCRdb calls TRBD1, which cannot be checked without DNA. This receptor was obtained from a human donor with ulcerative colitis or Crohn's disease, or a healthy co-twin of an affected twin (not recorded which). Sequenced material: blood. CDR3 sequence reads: CASSLARGVGYTF.